These T cell receptor beta chains were read from a single sample in a study of T cells in Graves' hyperthyroidism and ophthalmopathy. TCRdb passed the multiplex PCR reads through MiXCR, listing each CDR3 protein once. The table shows around 250,000 distinct CDR3 sequences, with roughly 15% occurring only once. The source material was blood. Source of these receptors: a woman aged 40 to 55 with Graves' hyperthyroidism that later progressed to Graves' ophthalmopathy. The CDR3 runs from the conserved cysteine through the conserved F or W. The D gene is left open where the match is weak. Not all rows give a size; the values are once, few, many and, for expanded clones, a class.

clone size: many
V gene: TRBV29-1
D gene: TRBD2
J gene: TRBJ2-5
CDR3 DNA: TGCAGCGTTGGGACTAGCGGGAGGACGGGAGAGACCCAGTACTTC
CDR3 protein: CSVGTSGRTGETQYF

clone size: many
V gene: TRBV5-5
D gene: NA
J gene: TRBJ1-2
CDR3 DNA: TGTGCCAGCAGCTTTGACGGTCGCTATGGCTACACCTTC
CDR3 protein: CASSFDGRYGYTF

clone size: many
V gene: TRBV5-6
D gene: TRBD2
J gene: TRBJ2-1
CDR3 DNA: TGTGCCAGCAGCTTTGTTGCTAGCGGGGCTTACAATGAGCAGTTCTTC
CDR3 protein: CASSFVASGAYNEQFF

clone size: many
V gene: TRBV18
D gene: NA
J gene: TRBJ2-7
CDR3 DNA: TGTGCCAGCTCACCACCGGCCAACTCCTACGAGCAGTACTTC
CDR3 protein: CASSPPANSYEQYF

clone size: many
V gene: TRBV28
D gene: NA
J gene: TRBJ1-6
CDR3 DNA: TGTGCCAGCAGTCAGACAGACCGGTTGTCACCCCTCCACTTT
CDR3 protein: CASSQTDRLSPLHF

clone size: once
V gene: TRBV9
D gene: NA
J gene: TRBJ2-7
CDR3 DNA: TGTGCCAGCAGCGTAGAGGACCTTTTAAACCCCTACGAGCAGTACTTC
CDR3 protein: CASSVEDLLNPYEQYF

clone size: many
V gene: TRBV10-3
D gene: NA
J gene: TRBJ2-2
CDR3 DNA: TGTGCCATCAGTGAACAGGGTAACACCGGGGAGCTGTTTTTT
CDR3 protein: CAISEQGNTGELFF

clone size: NA
V gene: TRBV5-6
D gene: NA
J gene: TRBJ2-7
CDR3 DNA: TGTGCCAGCAGCTTGGAGCGGGCGACCTACGAGCAGTACTTC
CDR3 protein: CASSLERATYEQYF

clone size: many
V gene: TRBV6-5
D gene: TRBD1
J gene: TRBJ2-2
CDR3 DNA: TGTGCCAGCAGTTACTCGAGTAGCAGAGGACAGGTCGCCTGGGAGCTGTTTTTT
CDR3 protein: CASSYSSSRGQVAWELFF

clone size: many
V gene: TRBV12-3/TRBV12-4
D gene: TRBD1
J gene: TRBJ2-7
CDR3 DNA: TGTGCCAGCAGCCGTGGGGGACAGTCCTACGAGCAGTACTTC
CDR3 protein: CASSRGGQSYEQYF

clone size: NA
V gene: TRBV6-1
D gene: NA
J gene: TRBJ2-1
CDR3 DNA: TGTGCCAGCAGTGTTACCTTTGACAGCGCCCCTACAAATGAGCAGTTCTTC
CDR3 protein: CASSVTFDSAPTNEQFF

clone size: NA
V gene: TRBV12-3/TRBV12-4
D gene: NA
J gene: TRBJ1-3
CDR3 DNA: TGTGCCAGCACCCAACAGGTCTTAAGCTCTGGAAACACCATATATTTT
CDR3 protein: CASTQQVLSSGNTIYF

clone size: NA
V gene: TRBV12-3/TRBV12-4
D gene: NA
J gene: TRBJ2-5
CDR3 DNA: TGTGCCAGCAGTTTAGCGGGAGTCAGGGAGACCCAGTACTTC
CDR3 protein: CASSLAGVRETQYF

clone size: NA
V gene: TRBV5-1
D gene: NA
J gene: TRBJ2-2
CDR3 DNA: TGCGCCAGCAGGTTTGGCAGGGGAAACACCGGGGAGCTGTTTTTT
CDR3 protein: CASRFGRGNTGELFF

clone size: many
V gene: TRBV3-1
D gene: NA
J gene: TRBJ2-1
CDR3 DNA: TGTGCCAGCAGCCAGCTCGCTCACTACAATGAGCAGTTCTTC
CDR3 protein: CASSQLAHYNEQFF

clone size: NA
V gene: TRBV30
D gene: NA
J gene: TRBJ1-4
CDR3 DNA: TGTGCCTGGAGTGATCTCCGGGACTCAAGGGGAAAACTGTTTTTT
CDR3 protein: CAWSDLRDSRGKLFF

clone size: many
V gene: TRBV3-1
D gene: NA
J gene: TRBJ2-3
CDR3 DNA: TGTGCCAGCAGCCCGGACAGAGGCACAGATACGCAGTATTTT
CDR3 protein: CASSPDRGTDTQYF

clone size: many
V gene: TRBV28
D gene: NA
J gene: TRBJ1-6
CDR3 DNA: TGTGCCAGCAGTTTATGGCAGGGGATGCATTCACCCCTCCACTTT
CDR3 protein: CASSLWQGMHSPLHF

clone size: few
V gene: TRBV9
D gene: TRBD1
J gene: TRBJ2-5
CDR3 DNA: TGTGCCAGCAGCGTAGAGCAGGGGGCGAGGTGGGAGACCCAGTACTTC
CDR3 protein: CASSVEQGARWETQYF

clone size: many
V gene: TRBV27
D gene: NA
J gene: TRBJ1-3
CDR3 DNA: TGTGCCAGCAGTTTACGTTGGGGGAACACCATATATTTT
CDR3 protein: CASSLRWGNTIYF

clone size: NA
V gene: TRBV2
D gene: TRBD1
J gene: TRBJ1-5
CDR3 DNA: TGTGCCAGCAGTGAAGCGCAGGGGGTGCGTAATCAGCCCCAGCATTTT
CDR3 protein: CASSEAQGVRNQPQHF

clone size: many
V gene: TRBV3-1
D gene: NA
J gene: TRBJ1-3
CDR3 DNA: TGTGCATCCCGAAGCTTATCTGGAAACACCATATATTTT
CDR3 protein: CASRSLSGNTIYF

clone size: many
V gene: TRBV6-5
D gene: TRBD2
J gene: TRBJ2-7
CDR3 DNA: TGTGCCAGCAGTTACGCTAGCGGGAGTGACGAGCAGTACTTC
CDR3 protein: CASSYASGSDEQYF

clone size: NA
V gene: TRBV6-1
D gene: TRBD1
J gene: TRBJ2-2
CDR3 DNA: TGTGCCACCTCTAGGGGGCGGAACACCGGGGAGCTGTTTTTT
CDR3 protein: CATSRGRNTGELFF

clone size: few
V gene: TRBV20-1
D gene: TRBD1
J gene: TRBJ1-1
CDR3 DNA: TGCAGTGCTCCCGGGACAGGACACACTGAAGCTTTCTTT
CDR3 protein: CSAPGTGHTEAFF

clone size: NA
V gene: TRBV28
D gene: NA
J gene: TRBJ1-2
CDR3 DNA: TGTGCCAGCAGTTTATCGTGGGCAGCCTGGGGCTATGGCTACACCTTC
CDR3 protein: CASSLSWAAWGYGYTF

clone size: many
V gene: TRBV28
D gene: NA
J gene: TRBJ2-1
CDR3 DNA: TGTGCCAGCAGTTCCTGGGACACCAGCTCCTACAATGAGCAGTTCTTC
CDR3 protein: CASSSWDTSSYNEQFF

clone size: many
V gene: TRBV19
D gene: TRBD1
J gene: TRBJ2-7
CDR3 DNA: TGTGCCAGTAGTCGTTCAGGGGGCCGAACGGGCTACGAGCAGTACTTC
CDR3 protein: CASSRSGGRTGYEQYF

clone size: many
V gene: TRBV27
D gene: TRBD1
J gene: TRBJ1-2
CDR3 DNA: TGTGCCAGCAGTTTAAGCCTCGGACAGGCAAGTTTCTATGGCTACACCTTC
CDR3 protein: CASSLSLGQASFYGYTF

clone size: many
V gene: TRBV2
D gene: NA
J gene: TRBJ1-1
CDR3 DNA: TGTGCCAGCAGGGAAAGGTCCAGGGGTGCTAACACTGAAGCTTTCTTT
CDR3 protein: CASRERSRGANTEAFF

clone size: many
V gene: TRBV20-1
D gene: NA
J gene: TRBJ1-1
CDR3 DNA: TGCAGTGCTAGTGGGGGATTACCACCTATGAACACTGAAGCTTTCTTT
CDR3 protein: CSASGGLPPMNTEAFF

clone size: many
V gene: TRBV20-1
D gene: TRBD1
J gene: TRBJ1-5
CDR3 DNA: TGCAGTGCCAGGACAGGGGGCTATCAGCCCCAGCATTTT
CDR3 protein: CSARTGGYQPQHF

clone size: many
V gene: TRBV11-2
D gene: NA
J gene: TRBJ2-3
CDR3 DNA: TGTGCCAGCAGATCTCCCCCCACGGATACGCAGTATTTT
CDR3 protein: CASRSPPTDTQYF

clone size: many
V gene: TRBV20-1
D gene: TRBD1
J gene: TRBJ1-2
CDR3 DNA: TGCAGTGCTAGAGGTTCAGGGGGGGCTTATGGCTACACCTTC
CDR3 protein: CSARGSGGAYGYTF

clone size: NA
V gene: TRBV6-1
D gene: TRBD2
J gene: TRBJ2-5
CDR3 DNA: TGTGCCAGCACCTTACCCGGACTAGCGGGAGACCAAGAGACCGAGTACTTC
CDR3 protein: CASTLPGLAGDQETEYF

clone size: many
V gene: TRBV29-1
D gene: NA
J gene: TRBJ1-2
CDR3 DNA: TGCAGCGTTGGATCGGGGGGCACGTATGGCTACACCTTC
CDR3 protein: CSVGSGGTYGYTF

clone size: many
V gene: TRBV20-1
D gene: TRBD2
J gene: TRBJ2-3
CDR3 DNA: TGCAGTGAAGCGGGAGAGATTGGGGATACGCAGTATTTT
CDR3 protein: CSEAGEIGDTQYF

clone size: many
V gene: TRBV7-9
D gene: NA
J gene: TRBJ2-3
CDR3 DNA: TGTGCCAGCAGCCCAACAATCGGGCCTAGCACAGATACGCAGTATTTT
CDR3 protein: CASSPTIGPSTDTQYF

clone size: many
V gene: TRBV27
D gene: TRBD2
J gene: TRBJ2-5
CDR3 DNA: TGTGCCAGCAGTTTTGCCCCACTAGCGGGAGGAGAGACCCAGTACTTC
CDR3 protein: CASSFAPLAGGETQYF

clone size: many
V gene: TRBV29-1
D gene: TRBD1
J gene: TRBJ1-2
CDR3 DNA: TGCAGCGGAACCACAGGGGGTGACTATGGCTACACCTTC
CDR3 protein: CSGTTGGDYGYTF

clone size: many
V gene: TRBV2
D gene: TRBD1
J gene: TRBJ1-6
CDR3 DNA: TGTGCCAGGAGACAGGGGTTAGGAGGTCCCCTCCACTTT
CDR3 protein: CARRQGLGGPLHF

clone size: many
V gene: TRBV28
D gene: NA
J gene: TRBJ1-3
CDR3 DNA: TGTGCCAGCAGTTTTGAGGGATTCGGAAACACCATATATTTT
CDR3 protein: CASSFEGFGNTIYF

clone size: many
V gene: TRBV30
D gene: NA
J gene: TRBJ1-4
CDR3 DNA: TGTGCCTGGAGTATGCGGGAAAAACTGTTTTTT
CDR3 protein: CAWSMREKLFF

clone size: many
V gene: TRBV18
D gene: TRBD2
J gene: TRBJ2-5
CDR3 DNA: TGTGCCAGCTCACCACCCGGGAGGTGGGAGACCCAGTACTTC
CDR3 protein: CASSPPGRWETQYF

clone size: many
V gene: TRBV20-1
D gene: NA
J gene: TRBJ1-1
CDR3 DNA: TGCAGTGCGCTCCACCCACGAAAGACTGAAGCTTTCTTT
CDR3 protein: CSALHPRKTEAFF